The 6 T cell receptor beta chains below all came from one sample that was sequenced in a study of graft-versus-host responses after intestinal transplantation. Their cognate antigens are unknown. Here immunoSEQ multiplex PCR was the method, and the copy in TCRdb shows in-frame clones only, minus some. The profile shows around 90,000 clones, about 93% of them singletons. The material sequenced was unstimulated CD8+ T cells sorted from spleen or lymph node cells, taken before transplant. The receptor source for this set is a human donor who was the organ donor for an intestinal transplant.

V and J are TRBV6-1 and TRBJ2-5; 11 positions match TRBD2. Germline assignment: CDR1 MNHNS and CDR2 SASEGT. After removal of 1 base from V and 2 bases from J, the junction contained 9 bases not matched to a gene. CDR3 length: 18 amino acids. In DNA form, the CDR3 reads TGTGCCAGCAGTGAAGGTGTCGGGTTAGCGGGAGGGCAAGAGACCCAGTACTTC. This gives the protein CASSEGVGLAGGQETQYF.

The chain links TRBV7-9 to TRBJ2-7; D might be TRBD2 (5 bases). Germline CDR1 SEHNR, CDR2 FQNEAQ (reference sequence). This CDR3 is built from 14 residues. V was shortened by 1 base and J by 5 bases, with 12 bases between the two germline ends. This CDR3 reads CASSLVGLPHEQYF. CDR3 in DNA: TGTGCCAGCAGCTTAGTTGGACTCCCCCACGAGCAGTACTTC.

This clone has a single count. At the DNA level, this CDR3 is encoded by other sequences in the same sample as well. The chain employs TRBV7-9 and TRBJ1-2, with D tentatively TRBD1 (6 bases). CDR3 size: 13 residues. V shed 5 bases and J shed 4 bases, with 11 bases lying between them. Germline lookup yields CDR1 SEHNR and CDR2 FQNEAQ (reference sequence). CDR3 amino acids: CASSQDSPYGYTF. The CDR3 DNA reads TGTGCCAGCAGCCAGGACAGTCCCTATGGCTACACCTTC.

The CDR3: CASSYWSSGAQETQYF. The CDR3 region has the DNA TGTGCCAGCAGTTACTGGTCTAGCGGGGCCCAAGAGACCCAGTACTTC. The chain couples TRBV6-5 to TRBJ2-5; 9 bases fit TRBD2. V lost 1 base, J lost 1 base, and 4 bases stayed unmatched. CDR3 length: 16 residues. Germline V gene sequence: CDR1 MNHEY, CDR2 SVGAGI.

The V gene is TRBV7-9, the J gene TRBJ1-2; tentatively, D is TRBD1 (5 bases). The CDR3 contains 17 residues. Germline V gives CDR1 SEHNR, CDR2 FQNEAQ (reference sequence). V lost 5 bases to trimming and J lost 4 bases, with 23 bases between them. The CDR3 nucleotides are TGTGCCAGCAGCCCGGGTCCAAGTGAGACAGTTGGCTATGGCTACACCTTC. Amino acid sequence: CASSPGPSETVGYGYTF.

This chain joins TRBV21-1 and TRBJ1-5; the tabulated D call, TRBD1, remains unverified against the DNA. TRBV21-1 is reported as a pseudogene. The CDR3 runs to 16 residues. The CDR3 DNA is TGTGCCAGCATCCCAAAAAGGTGGACAGGGGGGCAGCCCCAGCATTTT. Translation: CASIPKRWTGGQPQHF.